Following are 7 T cell receptor beta chains from one sample sequenced in a study of T cells expressing NK-cell markers. TCRdb reprocessed the 5' RACE reads, with one entry per CDR3 protein and no DNA. This sample contains 250,000 to 300,000 distinct CDR3 sequences. The specimen was blood T cells: a sorted CD56 or NKG2C T cell subset, CD4+ or CD8+ T cells, or bulk PBMC T cells (not recorded which). The receptors shown here come from a woman between 18 and 70 years old in good health.

The CDR3 sequence is CASSVVDSSYEQYF. V gene TRBV9 combines with J gene TRBJ2-7; TCRdb's assignment of TRBD2 cannot be checked, as there is no DNA. The CDR3 is 14 amino acids. The germline V gene encodes CDR1 SGDLS and CDR2 YYNGEE.

The rearrangement uses TRBV19 and TRBJ2-4; the TRBD2 assignment by TCRdb is unverifiable without DNA. The CDR3 length is 19 residues. Germline CDR1 is LNHDA and CDR2 is SQIVND (reference sequence). The CDR3 loop reads CASSRMTSGTNLAKNIQYF.

The chain combines TRBV18 with TRBJ1-1; TCRdb designates TRBD1, a call that cannot be tested without DNA. The germline gives CDR1 KGHSH, CDR2 LQKENI. This CDR3 is built from 14 residues. Here the CDR3 reads CASSSTEGSTEAFF.

The rearrangement joins TRBV6-2 or TRBV6-3 to TRBJ2-7; TCRdb selects TRBD1, and the lack of DNA leaves this call unchecked. Germline V gives CDR1 MNHEY, CDR2 SVGEGT. The CDR3 has 14 amino acids. The CDR3 loop reads CASSWAAHSYEQYF.

CDR3: CASSRRTSGGNQETQYF. The V and J genes are TRBV6-2 or TRBV6-3 and TRBJ2-5; TCRdb calls TRBD2, which cannot be checked without DNA. This CDR3 has 17 amino acids. CDR1 MNHEY and CDR2 SVGEGT come from the germline V gene.

The gene calls are TRBV7-8 and TRBJ1-2; TCRdb's assignment of TRBD1 cannot be checked, as there is no DNA. CDR1 and CDR2 (germline): SGHVS, FQNEAQ. This CDR3 contains 14 residues. The CDR3: CASSSGTVNYGYTF.

The chain carries TRBV20-1 and TRBJ1-1. This CDR3 region has 11 residues. Germline V gene sequence: CDR1 DFQATT, CDR2 SNEGSKA (reference sequence). Here the CDR3 reads CSARSGAEAFF.